This TCR beta chain stems from a study of PD-L1 blockade in urothelial cancer. Study context: Atezolizumab therapy began for patients around 2014, dosed at 1,200 mg intravenously every 3 weeks.

Assay: immunoSEQ multiplex PCR; the TCRdb copy retains only in-frame clones and omits some. Here the sample spans about 95,000 clones, around 86% being singletons. Germline CDR1 is SGHVS and CDR2 is FQNEAQ. The CDR3 extends over 13 amino acids. V gave up 8 bases and J gave up 2 bases, with 10 bases separating them. This sample's time point: pretreatment peripheral blood. There were between 1 and 8 samples from each patient, taken pretreatment and on-treatment. This sample comprised PBMCs, obtained around atezolizumab (anti-PD-L1) treatment. The clonotype comes from a man aged 55 to 70 with urothelial cancer. The chain links TRBV7-8 to TRBJ1-5; a weak D match, TRBD1 (6 bases). The CDR3 region has the DNA TGTGCCAGCGGTCCAGGGGGCAATCAGCCCCAGCATTTT. Translated: CASGPGGNQPQHF.